A selection of T cell receptor beta chains follows, all from one sample in a study of control samples from healthy donors and cancer patients. Sequencing was performed with immunoSEQ multiplex PCR; in TCRdb, only in-frame clones are kept and a portion is missing. The data contain tens of thousands of clones, around four fifths of them singletons. The material sequenced was blood. Every receptor here comes from a man aged 25 to 45 in good health. The CDR3 runs from the conserved cysteine through the conserved F or W. The D gene is left open where the match is weak. Not every row has a clone size; where given, it reads once, few, many or a size class.

cdr3_nt cdr3_aa j_call d_call v_call clone_size
TGTGCCAGCAGTAAGACAGCCTACGAGCAGTACTTC CASSKTAYEQYF TRBJ2-7 - TRBV6-6 -
TGTGCCAGCAGCTGGACAGGGGCAGATACGCAGTATTTT CASSWTGADTQYF TRBJ2-3 TRBD1 TRBV14 -
TGTGCCAGCAGCTCGACCAGAGGGACTGAAGCTTTCTTT CASSSTRGTEAFF TRBJ1-1 - TRBV2 -
TGTGCCAGCAGCTTAACTCAGGGGGCCAATGGCTACACCTTC CASSLTQGANGYTF TRBJ1-2 TRBD1 TRBV7-3 -
TGTGCCAGCAGTCCCCGCAGAGCTGGGGCCAACGTCCTGACTTTC CASSPRRAGANVLTF TRBJ2-6 - TRBV6-5 -
TGTGCCAGCCGGAGCTCTGGAAACACCATATATTTT CASRSSGNTIYF TRBJ1-3 - TRBV6-5 -
TGTGCCAGCAGTTACTCGTCAAGCGGGGAATACGAGCAGTACTTC CASSYSSSGEYEQYF TRBJ2-7 TRBD2 TRBV6-2/TRBV6-3 -
TGTGCCAACAGCCTGGGACAGGGAGGGGAAAAACTGTTTTTT CANSLGQGGEKLFF TRBJ1-4 TRBD1 TRBV9 -
TGTGCCTGGAATAGCGAATGGGATTCACCCCTCCACTTT CAWNSEWDSPLHF TRBJ1-6 - TRBV30 -
TGTGCCAGCAGCCAAGATCCCCGGACAGGCTGGAATGAGCAGTTCTTC CASSQDPRTGWNEQFF TRBJ2-1 TRBD1 TRBV4-2 -
TGTGCCTGGAGTAGAGGACAGGGGATCTACGAGCAGTACTTC CAWSRGQGIYEQYF TRBJ2-7 TRBD1 TRBV30 -
TGTGCCAGCAGCTTAACGAACAGGGGCGATGGCTACACCTTC CASSLTNRGDGYTF TRBJ1-2 TRBD1 TRBV7-3 -
TGTGCCAGCAGCTTGAGAGGCGGGGGGCCAGAAGATACGCAGTATTTT CASSLRGGGPEDTQYF TRBJ2-3 TRBD2 TRBV7-9 -
TGTGCCAGCAGCCCACTCTTCCTCGCGGTGACTGAAGAGACCCAGTACTTC CASSPLFLAVTEETQYF TRBJ2-5 - TRBV3-1/TRBV3-2 -
TGTGCCAGCAGCTGGCAGAATCAGCCCCAGCATTTT CASSWQNQPQHF TRBJ1-5 - TRBV7-2 -
TGCGCCAGCAGTGATCGGGGGGGCTATGGCTACACCTTC CASSDRGGYGYTF TRBJ1-2 - TRBV10-2 -
TGTGCCACCAGTGACACCGGACAGGGCAACACCGGGGAGCTGTTTTTT CATSDTGQGNTGELFF TRBJ2-2 TRBD1 TRBV24-1 -
TGCAGCGTTGAAGTTGCAGGCGACGACTCCTACGAGCAGTACTTC CSVEVAGDDSYEQYF TRBJ2-7 - TRBV29-1 -
TGTGCCAGCAGCAACAGGGGTGACGGCTACACCTTC CASSNRGDGYTF TRBJ1-2 - TRBV21-1 once
TGTGCCAGCAGCGGGCCGGGACAGGGATACGCTGAAGCTTTCTTT CASSGPGQGYAEAFF TRBJ1-1 TRBD1 TRBV3-1/TRBV3-2 -
TGTGCCAGCAGCTTAGCCGGGACAGGGATGACCCAGTACTTC CASSLAGTGMTQYF TRBJ2-5 TRBD1 TRBV11-3 -
TGTGCCAGCTCCACCCTCGTGAACACTGAAGCTTTCTTT CASSTLVNTEAFF TRBJ1-1 - TRBV6-5 -
TGTGCCAGCAGCCCGGACGACGAACCGACAAATCAGCCCCAGCATTTT CASSPDDEPTNQPQHF TRBJ1-5 - TRBV5-5 -
TGCGCCAGCAGCTTGGGGGGGTACGGACCCCTCCACTTT CASSLGGYGPLHF TRBJ1-6 - TRBV5-1 -
TGTGCCAGCTCCAACGAATGGGATCAGCCCCAGCATTTT CASSNEWDQPQHF TRBJ1-5 - TRBV18 -
TGTGCCAGCAGTAGCGACAGGAACACTGAAGCTTTCTTT CASSSDRNTEAFF TRBJ1-1 - TRBV12-3/TRBV12-4 -